This T cell receptor beta chain was sequenced during a study of radiotherapy plus CTLA-4 blockade in lung cancer. Method: immunoSEQ multiplex PCR; TCRdb's copy keeps in-frame clones and lacks some. Of 45,000 or so clones in the sample, less than 85% are singletons; the top ten hold about 9%. Trimming removed 2 bases from V and 4 bases from J, with 14 bases in between. Per the germline V gene, CDR1 is MGHDK and CDR2 is SYGVNS. The CDR3 covers 15 residues. This specimen was peripheral blood, taken from a patient treated with radiotherapy plus ipilimumab. This chain connects TRBV25-1 to TRBJ1-2; D is ambiguous. This TCR was sampled from a human donor with non-small cell lung cancer who had stable disease on radiotherapy plus ipilimumab. The DNA of the CDR3 is TGTGCCAGCAGTGAAAGCCTTCCCCGAGGCTATGGCTACACCTTC. Translated, it gives CASSESLPRGYGYTF.